A single sample is the source of the 5 T cell receptor beta chains below, sequenced in a study of response to subunit inactivated influenza vaccine (dated by TCRdb to 2016 to 2019). Library generation was performed with RT-PCR. Data came from an Illumina HiSeq 2500. TCRdb's own reprocessing of the public reads used fastp at Q25 and MiXCR and kept productive beta chains. Each CDR3 protein appears once, grouped with its most common genes and DNA. Recorded for this sample are more than 450,000 distinct CDR3 sequences; 11% of them occurred a single time. The top ten clones comprise 9.5% to 11% of the sample. The same sample was also used in a study of T cells expressing NK-cell markers. Looking at the second paper: The TCR beta cDNA libraries were made using 5'RACE template switching, a step that added both a universal primer site and unique molecular identifiers.

This sample comprised PBMCs from blood, obtained on the day of vaccination. The receptors were gathered from a man in his fifties or sixties who received an inactivated influenza vaccine. Donor details come from another sample of the same person, matched by shared clones.

This clonotype appeared a few times. This chain joins TRBV15 and TRBJ2-3; D unclear. This CDR3 contains 13 residues. CDR1 LNHNV and CDR2 YYDKDF come from the germline V gene (reference sequence). The V gene lost 1 base and the J gene lost 3 bases, with 5 bases spanning the gap. CDR3 DNA: TGTGCCACCAGCAGAGCTCCGACAGATACGCAGTATTTT. Translated, it gives CATSRAPTDTQYF. The variable domain in full, with the rest retrieved from reference TRBV15 and TRBJ2-3, is DAMVIQNPRYQVTQFGKPVTLSCSQTLNHNVMYWYQQKSSQAPKLLFHYYDKDFNNEADTPDNFQSRRPNTSFCFLDIRSPGLGDTAMYLCATSRAPTDTQYFGPGTRLTVL.

This clonotype was seen a handful of times. The J gene is TRBJ2-5, the V gene TRBV3-1; D gene uncertain. Germline lookup yields CDR1 LGHDT and CDR2 YNNKEL (reference sequence). Trimming took 5 bases from V and 5 from J, leaving 15 bases between them. There are 14 residues in the CDR3. As DNA, the CDR3 is TGTGCCAGCAGCAACCGACAAATTGGGGAGACCCAGTACTTC. This gives the protein CASSNRQIGETQYF.

V usage is TRBV12-3 or TRBV12-4 and J usage is TRBJ1-2, with 7 nucleotides matching TRBD1. The CDR3 runs 13 residues. The V and J ends lost 6 bases and 6 bases, in that order; junction bases with no gene match: 7. CDR3 amino acids: CASSNRGRDGYTF. The CDR3 DNA sequence: TGTGCCAGCAGCAACAGGGGCAGGGATGGCTACACCTTC.

The V call is TRBV2, the J call TRBJ1-5; 8 positions match TRBD1. Germline-derived CDR1 and CDR2 are SNHLY and FYNNEI. This CDR3 is built from 14 residues. J gave up 5 bases and V 3 bases, and 3 bases lay outside the gene matches. The CDR3 DNA sequence: TGTGCCAGCAGTGATGGACAGGGATATCAGCCCCAGCATTTT. Its translation is CASSDGQGYQPQHF.

The rearrangement joins TRBV11-1 to TRBJ2-6, with D tentatively TRBD1 or TRBD2 (5 bases each). Looked up from germline, CDR1 is SGHAT and CDR2 is FQDESV (reference sequence). CDR3 length equals 17 residues. V shed 1 base and J shed 0 bases, with 10 bases lying between them. CDR3 coding DNA: TGTGCCAGCAGCTTAGTGGGACCGACCTCTGGGGCCAACGTCCTGACTTTC. Translated, it gives CASSLVGPTSGANVLTF.